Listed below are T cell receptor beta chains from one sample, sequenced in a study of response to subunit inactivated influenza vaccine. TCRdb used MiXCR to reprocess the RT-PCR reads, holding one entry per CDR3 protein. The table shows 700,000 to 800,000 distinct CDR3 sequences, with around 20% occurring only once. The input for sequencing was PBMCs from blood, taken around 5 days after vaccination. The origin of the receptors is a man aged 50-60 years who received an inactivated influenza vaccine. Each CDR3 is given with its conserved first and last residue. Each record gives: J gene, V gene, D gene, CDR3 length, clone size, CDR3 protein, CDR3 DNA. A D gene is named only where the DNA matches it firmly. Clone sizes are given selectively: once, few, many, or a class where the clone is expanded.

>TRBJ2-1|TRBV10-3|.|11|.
CAIRQLNEQFF
TGTGCCATCAGACAGCTCAATGAGCAGTTCTTC
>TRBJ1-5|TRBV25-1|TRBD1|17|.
CASSESTDRGPDQPQHF
TGTGCCAGCAGTGAATCTACCGACAGGGGTCCGGATCAGCCCCAGCATTTT
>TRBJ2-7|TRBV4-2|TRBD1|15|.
CASSQETGGYYEQYF
TGTGCCAGCAGCCAGGAGACAGGGGGATATTACGAGCAGTACTTC
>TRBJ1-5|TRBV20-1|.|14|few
CSASRGYSNQPQHF
TGCAGTGCTAGCAGGGGTTATAGCAATCAGCCCCAGCATTTT
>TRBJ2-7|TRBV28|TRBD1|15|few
CASTQAGTGEDEQYF
TGTGCCAGCACGCAAGCCGGGACAGGGGAGGACGAGCAGTACTTC
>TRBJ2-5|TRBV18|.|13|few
CASSPDAPSAQYF
TGTGCCAGCTCACCCGACGCCCCCTCAGCCCAGTACTTC
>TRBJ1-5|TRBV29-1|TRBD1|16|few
CSVVVLGTEGNQPQHF
TGCAGCGTTGTAGTCCTAGGGACAGAGGGCAATCAGCCCCAGCATTTT
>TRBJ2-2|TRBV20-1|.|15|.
CSARGPGGDTGELFF
TGCAGTGCTAGAGGACCCGGCGGCGACACCGGGGAGCTGTTTTTT
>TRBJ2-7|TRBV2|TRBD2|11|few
CAGSGGYEQYF
TGTGCCGGATCGGGAGGCTACGAGCAGTACTTC
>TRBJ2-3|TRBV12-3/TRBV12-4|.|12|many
CASSSGTDTQYF
TGTGCCAGCAGCTCAGGGACAGATACGCAGTATTTT
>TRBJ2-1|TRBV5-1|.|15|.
CASNRPGGPDGEQFF
TGCGCCAGCAACCGCCCGGGGGGCCCGGATGGTGAGCAGTTCTTC
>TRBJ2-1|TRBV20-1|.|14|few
CSAVGRIRSHEQFF
TGCAGTGCAGTGGGACGGATCAGGAGTCATGAGCAGTTCTTC
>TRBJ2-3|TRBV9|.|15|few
CASSVGGVKTDTQYF
TGTGCCAGCAGCGTAGGGGGAGTCAAGACAGATACGCAGTATTTT
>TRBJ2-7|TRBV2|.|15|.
CASKVDGSQGYEQYF
TGTGCCAGCAAGGTGGACGGGTCCCAGGGGTACGAGCAGTACTTC
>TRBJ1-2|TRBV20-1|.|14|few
CSAPHNRVSYGYTF
TGCAGTGCCCCACACAACAGGGTCTCCTATGGCTACACCTTC
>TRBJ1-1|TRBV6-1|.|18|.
CASRPPLMAPVKGTEAFF
TGTGCCAGCAGACCCCCCCTCATGGCGCCGGTCAAGGGCACTGAAGCTTTCTTT
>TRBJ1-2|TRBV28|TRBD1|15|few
CASLSLGQGEFGYTF
TGTGCCAGCCTATCTCTGGGACAGGGGGAGTTTGGCTACACCTTC
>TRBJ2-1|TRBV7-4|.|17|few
CASSPYHRTYSDNEQFF
TGTGCCAGCAGCCCATACCACAGGACGTATTCCGACAATGAGCAGTTCTTC
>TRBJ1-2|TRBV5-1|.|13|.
CASTDSGYYGYTF
TGCGCCAGCACTGACTCGGGGTACTATGGCTACACCTTC
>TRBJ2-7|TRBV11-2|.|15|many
CASSLVGLGGYEQYF
TGTGCCAGCAGCTTAGTGGGACTGGGGGGTTACGAGCAGTACTTC
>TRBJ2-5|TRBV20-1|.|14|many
CSAKGFVSEETQYF
TGCAGTGCTAAGGGGTTTGTGTCTGAAGAGACCCAGTACTTC
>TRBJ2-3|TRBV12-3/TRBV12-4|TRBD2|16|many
CASSPLGGGASDTQYF
TGTGCCAGCAGTCCCCTGGGGGGGGGAGCTAGTGATACGCAGTATTTT
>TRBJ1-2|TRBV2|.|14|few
CASRMDRANYGYTF
TGTGCCAGCAGGATGGACAGAGCTAACTATGGCTACACCTTC
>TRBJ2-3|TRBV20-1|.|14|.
CSASRGRITDTQYF
TGCAGTGCTAGTCGAGGCAGGATCACAGATACGCAGTATTTT
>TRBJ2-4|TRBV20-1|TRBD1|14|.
CSARAATGWDIQYF
TGCAGTGCTAGAGCGGCGACAGGGTGGGACATTCAGTACTTC
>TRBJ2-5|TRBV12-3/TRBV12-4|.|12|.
CASRGIPETQYF
TGTGCCAGCAGGGGCATCCCAGAGACCCAGTACTTC
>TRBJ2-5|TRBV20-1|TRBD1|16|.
CTVPGQAPRGQETQYF
TGCACCGTCCCGGGACAGGCCCCCCGAGGACAAGAGACCCAGTACTTC
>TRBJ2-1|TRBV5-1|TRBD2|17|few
CASSLGLAGGAYNEQFF
TGCGCCAGCAGCTTGGGACTAGCGGGGGGGGCCTACAATGAGCAGTTCTTC
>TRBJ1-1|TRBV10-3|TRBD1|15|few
CAISTGTGTYTEAFF
TGTGCCATCAGTACCGGGACAGGGACATACACTGAAGCTTTCTTT
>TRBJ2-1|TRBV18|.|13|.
CASSPRSAIEQFF
TGTGCCAGCTCACCCCGGTCCGCCATTGAGCAGTTCTTC
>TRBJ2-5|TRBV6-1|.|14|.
CASSTTGIQETQYF
TGTGCCAGCAGTACAACAGGGATCCAAGAGACCCAGTACTTC
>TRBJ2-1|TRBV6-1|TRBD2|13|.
CASSPRGGRGQFF
TGTGCCAGCAGTCCCCGGGGGGGCAGGGGGCAGTTCTTC
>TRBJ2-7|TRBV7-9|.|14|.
CASSSETIRGEQYF
TGTGCCAGCAGCTCCGAGACGATAAGGGGGGAGCAGTACTTC
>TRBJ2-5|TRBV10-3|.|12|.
CAISPTQETQYF
TGTGCCATCTCGCCGACGCAAGAGACCCAGTACTTC
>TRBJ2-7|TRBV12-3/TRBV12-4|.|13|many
CASSSTGGGEQYF
TGTGCCAGCAGTTCCACGGGGGGCGGGGAGCAGTACTTC
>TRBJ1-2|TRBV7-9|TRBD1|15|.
CASSLTGASLDGYTF
TGTGCCAGCAGCTTAACAGGGGCATCCTTGGATGGCTACACCTTC
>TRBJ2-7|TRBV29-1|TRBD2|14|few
CSVFSTRGDYEQYF
TGCAGCGTTTTCTCCACTCGGGGGGACTACGAGCAGTACTTC
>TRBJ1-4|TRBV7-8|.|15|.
CASSLVQNTNEKLSF
TGTGCCAGCAGCTTAGTTCAGAATACTAATGAAAAACTGTCTTTT
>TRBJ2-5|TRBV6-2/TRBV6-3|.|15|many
CASSYAGTLQETQYF
TGTGCCAGCAGTTACGCCGGGACACTCCAAGAGACCCAGTACTTC
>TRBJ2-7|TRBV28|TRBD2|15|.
CASRRTSGSAYEQYF
TGTGCCAGCAGAAGGACTAGCGGGAGCGCCTACGAGCAGTACTTC
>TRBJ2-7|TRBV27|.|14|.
CASRPTGTDYEQYF
TGTGCCAGCAGGCCAACCGGGACGGACTACGAGCAGTACTTC
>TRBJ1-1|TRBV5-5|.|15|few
CASSLVGQTNTEAFF
TGTGCCAGCAGCTTGGTAGGGCAGACGAACACTGAAGCTTTCTTT
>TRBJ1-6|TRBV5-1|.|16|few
CASSLGAGDWGSPLHF
TGCGCCAGCAGCTTGGGGGCAGGGGATTGGGGTTCACCCCTCCACTTT
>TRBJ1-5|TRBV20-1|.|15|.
CSAPGQAYSNQPQHF
TGCAGTGCTCCGGGACAAGCATATAGCAATCAGCCCCAGCATTTT
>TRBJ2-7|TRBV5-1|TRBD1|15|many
CASRAGTGDSYEQYF
TGCGCCAGCAGGGCTGGGACAGGGGACTCCTACGAGCAGTACTTC
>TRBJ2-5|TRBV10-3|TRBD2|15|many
CAISERLAGESAQYF
TGTGCCATCAGTGAAAGGCTAGCGGGAGAATCGGCCCAGTACTTC
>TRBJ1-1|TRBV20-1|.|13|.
CSASEGHNTEAFF
TGCAGTGCTAGTGAGGGGCACAACACTGAAGCTTTCTTT
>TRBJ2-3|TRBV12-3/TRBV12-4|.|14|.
CASSPQLGAATQYF
TGTGCCAGCAGTCCCCAACTAGGAGCGGCTACGCAGTATTTT
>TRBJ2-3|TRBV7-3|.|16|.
CASSPGWWEGTDTQYF
TGTGCCAGCAGCCCGGGGTGGTGGGAAGGGACAGATACGCAGTATTTT
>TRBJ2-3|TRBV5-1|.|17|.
CASSFRQRPASTDTQYF
TGCGCCAGCAGCTTCCGGCAGAGACCCGCTAGCACAGATACGCAGTATTTT
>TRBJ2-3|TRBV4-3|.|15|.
CASSQDLAGTDTQYF
TGCGCCAGCAGCCAAGACCTAGCTGGGACAGATACGCAGTATTTT
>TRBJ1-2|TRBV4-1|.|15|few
CASSQVPLANYGYTF
TGCGCCAGCAGCCAAGTTCCGTTAGCTAACTATGGCTACACCTTC
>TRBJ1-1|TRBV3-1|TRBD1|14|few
CASSQEVTGGGAFF
TGTGCCAGCAGCCAAGAGGTGACAGGGGGTGGTGCTTTCTTT